This T cell receptor (beta chain) was profiled in a study of blood T cell repertoires in COVID-19. The assay was immunoSEQ multiplex PCR, and TCRdb's table has in-frame clones only and misses some. This repertoire shows about 380,000 clones, around 90% found once; its top ten account for more than 0.95%. The CDR3 extends over 14 amino acids. The germline V gene has CDR1 GTSNPN and CDR2 SVGIG (reference sequence). V was shortened by 2 bases and J by 8 bases, with 18 bases between the two germline ends. The sample taken for sequencing was PBMCs or T cells enriched from blood (not recorded which). The rearrangement uses TRBV30 and TRBJ1-2, with D tentatively TRBD1 (5 bases). This TCR was sampled from a woman between 18 and 29 years old who had recovered from COVID-19. The CDR3: CAWSTVGTGEGYTF. CDR3 in DNA: TGTGCCTGGAGTACGGTGGGGACGGGGGAAGGCTACACCTTC.